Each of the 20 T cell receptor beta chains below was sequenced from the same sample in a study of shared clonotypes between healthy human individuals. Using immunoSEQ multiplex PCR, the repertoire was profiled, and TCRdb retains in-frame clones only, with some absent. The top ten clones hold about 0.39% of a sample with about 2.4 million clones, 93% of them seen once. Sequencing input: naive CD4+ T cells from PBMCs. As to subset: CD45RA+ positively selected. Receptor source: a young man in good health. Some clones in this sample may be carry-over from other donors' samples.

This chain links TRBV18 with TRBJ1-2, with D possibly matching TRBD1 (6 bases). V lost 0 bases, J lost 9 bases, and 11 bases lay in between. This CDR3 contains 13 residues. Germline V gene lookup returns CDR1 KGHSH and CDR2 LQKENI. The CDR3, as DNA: TGTGCCAGCTCACCACCGGAGGGGGGCCGCTACACCTTC. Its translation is CASSPPEGGRYTF.

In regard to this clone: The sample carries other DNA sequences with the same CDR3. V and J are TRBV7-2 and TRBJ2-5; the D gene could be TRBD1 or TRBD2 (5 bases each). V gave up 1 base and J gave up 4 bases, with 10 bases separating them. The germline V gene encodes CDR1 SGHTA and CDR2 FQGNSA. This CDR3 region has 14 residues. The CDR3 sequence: CASSLGGSRETQYF. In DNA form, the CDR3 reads TGTGCCAGCAGCTTAGGGGGGTCTAGAGAGACCCAGTACTTC.

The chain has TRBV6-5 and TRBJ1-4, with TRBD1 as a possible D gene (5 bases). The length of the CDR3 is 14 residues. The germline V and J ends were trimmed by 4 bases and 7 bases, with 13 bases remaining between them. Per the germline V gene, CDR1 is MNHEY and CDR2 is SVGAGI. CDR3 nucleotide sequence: TGTGCCAGCAGTTCACGGGGGTACGCTGAAAAACTGTTTTTT. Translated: CASSSRGYAEKLFF.

The CDR3 loop is CASSLYRDSYNEQFF. CDR3 nucleotides: TGTGCCAGCAGCCTCTACCGGGACAGCTACAATGAGCAGTTCTTC. The V and J genes are TRBV14 and TRBJ2-1; TRBD1 matches at 7 bases. From germline, CDR1 is SGHDN and CDR2 FVKESK. This CDR3 is 15 amino acids long. Losses at the gene ends were 4 bases for V and 3 bases for J; bases not matched to a gene: 6.

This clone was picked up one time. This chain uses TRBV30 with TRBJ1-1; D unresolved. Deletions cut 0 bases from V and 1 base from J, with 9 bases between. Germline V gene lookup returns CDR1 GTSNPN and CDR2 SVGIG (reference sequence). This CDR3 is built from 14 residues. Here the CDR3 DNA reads TGTGCCTGGAGTGTGCGAGAGTCGAACACTGAAGCTTTCTTT. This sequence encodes CAWSVRESNTEAFF.

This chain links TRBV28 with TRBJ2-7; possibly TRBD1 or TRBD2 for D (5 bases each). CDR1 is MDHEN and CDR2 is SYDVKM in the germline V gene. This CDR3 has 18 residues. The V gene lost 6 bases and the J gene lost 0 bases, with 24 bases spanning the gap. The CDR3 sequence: CASSLEGDAIKNSYEQYF. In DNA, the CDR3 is TGTGCCAGCAGCTTGGAAGGGGACGCGATTAAGAACTCCTACGAGCAGTACTTC. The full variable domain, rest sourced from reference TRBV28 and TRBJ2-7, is DVKVTQSSRYLVKRTGEKVFLECVQDMDHENMFWYRQDPGLGLRLIYFSYDVKMKEKGDIPEGYSVSREKKERFSLILESASTNQTSMYLCASSLEGDAIKNSYEQYFGPGTRLTVT.

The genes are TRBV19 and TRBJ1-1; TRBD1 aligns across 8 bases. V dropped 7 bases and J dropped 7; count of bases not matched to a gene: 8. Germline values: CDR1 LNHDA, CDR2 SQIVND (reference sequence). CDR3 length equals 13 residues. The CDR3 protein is CASTKDREVEAFF. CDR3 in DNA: TGTGCCAGTACCAAGGACAGGGAAGTTGAAGCTTTCTTT.

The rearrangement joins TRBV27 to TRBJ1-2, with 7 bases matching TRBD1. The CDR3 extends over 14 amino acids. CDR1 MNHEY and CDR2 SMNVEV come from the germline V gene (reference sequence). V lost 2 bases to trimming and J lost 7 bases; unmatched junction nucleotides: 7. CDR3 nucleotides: TGTGCCAGCAGTTTACGAACAGGGGAATCTGGCTACACCTTC. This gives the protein CASSLRTGESGYTF.

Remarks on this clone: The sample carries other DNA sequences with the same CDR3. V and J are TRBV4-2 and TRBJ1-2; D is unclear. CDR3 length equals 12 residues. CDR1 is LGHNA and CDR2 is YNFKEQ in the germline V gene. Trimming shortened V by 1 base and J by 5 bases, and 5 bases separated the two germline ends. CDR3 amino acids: CASSQAQYGYTF. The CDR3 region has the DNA TGTGCCAGCAGCCAAGCCCAATATGGCTACACCTTC.

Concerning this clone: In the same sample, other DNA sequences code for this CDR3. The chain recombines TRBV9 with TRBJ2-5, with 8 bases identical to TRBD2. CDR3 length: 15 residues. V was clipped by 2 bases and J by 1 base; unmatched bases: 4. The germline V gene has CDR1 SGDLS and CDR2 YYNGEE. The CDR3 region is CASSVGSGVQETQYF. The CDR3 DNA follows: TGTGCCAGCAGCGTGGGTAGCGGGGTCCAAGAGACCCAGTACTTC.

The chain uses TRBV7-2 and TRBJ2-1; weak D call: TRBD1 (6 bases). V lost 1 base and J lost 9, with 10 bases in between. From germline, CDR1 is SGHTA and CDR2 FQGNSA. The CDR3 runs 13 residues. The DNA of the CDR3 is TGTGCCAGCAGCTTAGGGCAGGGGAGTGAGCAGTTCTTC. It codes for CASSLGQGSEQFF.

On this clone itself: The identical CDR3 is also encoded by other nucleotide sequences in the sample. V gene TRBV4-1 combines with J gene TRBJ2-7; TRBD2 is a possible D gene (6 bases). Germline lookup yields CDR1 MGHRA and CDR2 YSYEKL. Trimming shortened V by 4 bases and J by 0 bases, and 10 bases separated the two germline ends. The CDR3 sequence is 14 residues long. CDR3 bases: TGCGCCAGCAGCCGGCCGGGGGTCTCCTACGAGCAGTACTTC. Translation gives CASSRPGVSYEQYF.

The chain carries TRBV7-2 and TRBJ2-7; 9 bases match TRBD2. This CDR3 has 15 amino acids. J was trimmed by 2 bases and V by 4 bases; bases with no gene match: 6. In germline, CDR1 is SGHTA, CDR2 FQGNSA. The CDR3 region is CASSSSGATTYEQYF. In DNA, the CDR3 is TGTGCCAGCAGCTCTAGCGGGGCCACGACCTACGAGCAGTACTTC.

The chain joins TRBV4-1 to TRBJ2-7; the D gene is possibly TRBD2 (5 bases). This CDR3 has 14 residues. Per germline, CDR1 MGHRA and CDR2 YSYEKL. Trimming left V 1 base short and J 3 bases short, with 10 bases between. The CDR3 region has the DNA TGCGCCAGCAGCCAAGGAGCCGGACTCTACGAGCAGTACTTC. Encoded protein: CASSQGAGLYEQYF.

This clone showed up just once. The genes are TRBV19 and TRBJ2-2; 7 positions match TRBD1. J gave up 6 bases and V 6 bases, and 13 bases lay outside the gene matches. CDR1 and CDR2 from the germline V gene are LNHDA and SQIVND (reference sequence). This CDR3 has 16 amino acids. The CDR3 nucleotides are TGTGCCAGTAGCTCTAGGTCTCCAGGGGGTCCCGGGGAGCTGTTTTTT. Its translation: CASSSRSPGGPGELFF.

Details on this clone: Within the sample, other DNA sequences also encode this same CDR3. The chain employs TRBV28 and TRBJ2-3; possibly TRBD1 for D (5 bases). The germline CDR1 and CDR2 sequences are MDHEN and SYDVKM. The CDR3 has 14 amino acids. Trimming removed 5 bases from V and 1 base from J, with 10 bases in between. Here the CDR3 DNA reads TGTGCCAGCAGTACAATACAGGGCACAGATACGCAGTATTTT. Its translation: CASSTIQGTDTQYF.

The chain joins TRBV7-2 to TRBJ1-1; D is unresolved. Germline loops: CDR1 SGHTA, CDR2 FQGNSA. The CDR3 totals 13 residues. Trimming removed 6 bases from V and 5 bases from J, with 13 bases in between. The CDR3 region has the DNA TGTGCCAGCAGTATACGAAGAGGGACTGAAGCTTTCTTT. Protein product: CASSIRRGTEAFF.

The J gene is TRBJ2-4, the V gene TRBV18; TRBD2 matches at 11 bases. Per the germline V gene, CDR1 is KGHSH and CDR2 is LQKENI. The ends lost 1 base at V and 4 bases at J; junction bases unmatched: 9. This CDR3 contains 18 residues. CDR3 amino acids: CASSPRAGTSGVKNIQYF. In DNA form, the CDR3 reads TGTGCCAGCTCACCACGAGCCGGGACTAGCGGAGTTAAAAACATTCAGTACTTC.

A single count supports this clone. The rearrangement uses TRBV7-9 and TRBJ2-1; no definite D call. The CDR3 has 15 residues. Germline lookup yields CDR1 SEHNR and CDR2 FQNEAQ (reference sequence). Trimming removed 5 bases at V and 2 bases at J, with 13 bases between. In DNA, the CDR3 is TGTGCCAGCAGCCCCCCCAGGTCCCCCTACAATGAGCAGTTCTTC. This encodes CASSPPRSPYNEQFF. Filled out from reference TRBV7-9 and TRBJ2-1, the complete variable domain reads DTGVSQNPRHKITKRGQNVTFRCDPISEHNRLYWYRQTLGQGPEFLTYFQNEAQLEKSRLLSDRFSAERPKGSFSTLEIQRTEQGDSAMYLCASSPPRSPYNEQFFGPGTRLTVL.

The CDR3 reads CAWNLGETQYF. The CDR3 DNA reads TGTGCCTGGAACCTTGGGGAGACCCAGTACTTC. V is TRBV30 and J is TRBJ2-5; the D is unclear. CDR3 length equals 11 residues. With 4 bases removed from V and 5 bases from J, the gap between germline ends came to 8 bases. Germline CDR1 and CDR2: GTSNPN and SVGIG (reference sequence).